Below, one T cell receptor beta chain is given with its context. Antigen specificity is unknown. The data derive from a study of cytomegalovirus exposure and HLA in healthy donors. PCR employed 60 Vbeta and 13 Jbeta primers. The table came from immunoSEQ multiplex PCR; TCRdb's copy has only in-frame clones and leaves some out. The data contain about 120,000 clones, about 76% of them singletons. The CDR3 totals 16 residues. V dropped 7 bases and J dropped 5; count of bases not matched to a gene: 16. Germline V CDR1 and CDR2: MNHEY, SMNVEV (reference sequence). Regarding the study as a whole: Reports state that TCR beta sequences accurately predicted most subjects' HLA-A and HLA-B alleles. Later genetic work tied a missense DCLRE1C variant to beta-chain V and J trimming. Excluded were some V segments that proved indistinguishable, including TRBV6-2 and TRBV6-3.

The TCR originated in a woman aged 25-40 years in good health and CMV-seronegative. The rearrangement uses TRBV27 and TRBJ2-5; 7 bases agree with TRBD1. Sequenced material: PBMCs. The CDR3 loop is CASNLPDSGDSETQYF. CDR3 nucleotide sequence: TGTGCCAGCAACCTCCCTGACAGTGGGGACAGTGAGACCCAGTACTTC.